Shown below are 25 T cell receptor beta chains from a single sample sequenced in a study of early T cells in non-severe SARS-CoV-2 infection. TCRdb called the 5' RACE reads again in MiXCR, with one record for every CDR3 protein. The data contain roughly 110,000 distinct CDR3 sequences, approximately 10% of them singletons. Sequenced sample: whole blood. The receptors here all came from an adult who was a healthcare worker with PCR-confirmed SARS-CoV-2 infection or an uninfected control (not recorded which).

CDR3 in amino acids: CASSNLRDSYEQYF. DNA of the CDR3: TGTGCCAGCTCCAATCTTCGGGACAGCTACGAGCAGTACTTC. The rearrangement joins TRBV28 to TRBJ2-7; TRBD1 matches 7 bases. Per the germline V gene, CDR1 is MDHEN and CDR2 is SYDVKM. This CDR3 spans 14 amino acids. Trimming at V came to 8 bases and at J to 3 bases, leaving 10 bases not matched to a gene. The variable domain in full, with the rest retrieved from reference TRBV28 and TRBJ2-7, is DVKVTQSSRYLVKRTGEKVFLECVQDMDHENMFWYRQDPGLGLRLIYFSYDVKMKEKGDIPEGYSVSREKKERFSLILESASTNQTSMYLCASSNLRDSYEQYFGPGTRLTVT.

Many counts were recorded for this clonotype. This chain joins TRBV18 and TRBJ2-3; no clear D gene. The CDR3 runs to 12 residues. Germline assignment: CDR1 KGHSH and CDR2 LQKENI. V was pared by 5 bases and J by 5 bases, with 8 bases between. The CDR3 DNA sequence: TGTGCCAGCTCAGGGCCCCAAGATACGCAGTATTTT. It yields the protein CASSGPQDTQYF. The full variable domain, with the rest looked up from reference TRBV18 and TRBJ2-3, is NAGVMQNPRHLVRRRGQEARLRCSPMKGHSHVYWYRQLPEEGLKFMVYLQKENIIDESGMPKERFSAEFPKEGPSILRIQQVVRGDSAAYFCASSGPQDTQYFGPGTRLTVL.

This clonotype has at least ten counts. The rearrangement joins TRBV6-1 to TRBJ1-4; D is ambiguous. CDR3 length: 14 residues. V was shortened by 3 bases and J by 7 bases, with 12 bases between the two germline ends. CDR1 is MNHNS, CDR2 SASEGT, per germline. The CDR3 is CASSEAGLGEKLFF. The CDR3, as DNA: TGTGCCAGCAGTGAGGCCGGTTTGGGTGAAAAACTGTTTTTT.

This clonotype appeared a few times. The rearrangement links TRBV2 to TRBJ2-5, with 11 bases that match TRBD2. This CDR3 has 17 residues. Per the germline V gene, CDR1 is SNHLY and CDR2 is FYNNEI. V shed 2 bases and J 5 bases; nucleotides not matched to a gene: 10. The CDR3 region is CASSEPASGRRGETQYF. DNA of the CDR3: TGTGCCAGCAGTGAACCGGCTAGCGGGAGGAGGGGGGAGACCCAGTACTTC. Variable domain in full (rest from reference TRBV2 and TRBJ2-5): EPEVTQTPSHQVTQMGQEVILRCVPISNHLYFYWYRQILGQKVEFLVSFYNNEISEKSEIFDDQFSVERPDGSNFTLKIRSTKLEDSAMYFCASSEPASGRRGETQYFGPGTRLLVL.

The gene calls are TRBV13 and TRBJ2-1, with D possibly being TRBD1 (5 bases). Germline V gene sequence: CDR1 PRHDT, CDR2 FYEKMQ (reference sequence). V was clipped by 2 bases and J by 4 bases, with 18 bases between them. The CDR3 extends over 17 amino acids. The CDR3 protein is CASSLQGAGNRYNEQFF. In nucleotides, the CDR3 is TGTGCCAGCAGCTTACAAGGGGCCGGTAACAGATACAATGAGCAGTTCTTC. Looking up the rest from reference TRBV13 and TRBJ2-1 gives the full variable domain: AAGVIQSPRHLIKEKRETATLKCYPIPRHDTVYWYQQGPGQDPQFLISFYEKMQSDKGSIPDRFSAQQFSDYHSELNMSSLELGDSALYFCASSLQGAGNRYNEQFFGPGTRLTVL.

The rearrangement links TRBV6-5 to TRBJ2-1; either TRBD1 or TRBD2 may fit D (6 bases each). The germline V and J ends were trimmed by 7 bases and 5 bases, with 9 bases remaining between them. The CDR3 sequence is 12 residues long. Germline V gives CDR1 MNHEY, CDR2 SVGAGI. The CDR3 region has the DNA TGTGCCAGCAATAGGGGGGACAATGAGCAGTTCTTC. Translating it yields CASNRGDNEQFF.

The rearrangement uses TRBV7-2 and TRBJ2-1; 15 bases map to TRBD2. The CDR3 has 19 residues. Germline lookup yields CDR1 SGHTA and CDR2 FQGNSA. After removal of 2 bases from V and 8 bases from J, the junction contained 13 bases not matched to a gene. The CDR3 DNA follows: TGTGCCAGCAGCTTATTTCCCCCAGGACTAGCGGGAGGGAGCGATGAGCAGTTCTTC. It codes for CASSLFPPGLAGGSDEQFF.

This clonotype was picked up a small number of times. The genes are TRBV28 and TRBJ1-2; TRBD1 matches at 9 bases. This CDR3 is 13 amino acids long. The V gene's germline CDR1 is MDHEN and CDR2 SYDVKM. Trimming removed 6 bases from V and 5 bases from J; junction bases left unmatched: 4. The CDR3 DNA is TGTGCCAGCAGGGACGGACAGGGGTATGGCTACACCTTC. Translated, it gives CASRDGQGYGYTF.

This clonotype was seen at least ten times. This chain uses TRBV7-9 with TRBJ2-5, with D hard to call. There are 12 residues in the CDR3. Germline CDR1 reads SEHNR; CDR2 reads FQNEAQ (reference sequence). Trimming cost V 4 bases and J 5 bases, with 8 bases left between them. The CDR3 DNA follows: TGTGCCAGCAGCTACCTACAGGAGACCCAGTACTTC. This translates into CASSYLQETQYF.

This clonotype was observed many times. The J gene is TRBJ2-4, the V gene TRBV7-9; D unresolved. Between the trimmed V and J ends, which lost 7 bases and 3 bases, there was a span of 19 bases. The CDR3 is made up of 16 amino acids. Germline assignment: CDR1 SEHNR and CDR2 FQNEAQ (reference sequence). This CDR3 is CASIPLVSGDKNIQYF. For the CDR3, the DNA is TGTGCCAGCATTCCCCTAGTGAGTGGAGACAAAAACATTCAGTACTTC.

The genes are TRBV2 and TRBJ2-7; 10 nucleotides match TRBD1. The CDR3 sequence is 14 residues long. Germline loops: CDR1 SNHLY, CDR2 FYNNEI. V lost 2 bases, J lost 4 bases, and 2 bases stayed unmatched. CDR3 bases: TGTGCCAGCAGTGAATGGGGACAGGGGTACGAGCAGTACTTC. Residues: CASSEWGQGYEQYF.

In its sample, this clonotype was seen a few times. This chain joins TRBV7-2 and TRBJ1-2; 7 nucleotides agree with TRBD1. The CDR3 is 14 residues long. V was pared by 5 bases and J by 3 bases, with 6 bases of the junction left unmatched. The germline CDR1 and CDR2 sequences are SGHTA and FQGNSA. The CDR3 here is CASSQMQGDYGYTF. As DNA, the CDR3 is TGTGCCAGCAGCCAGATGCAGGGGGACTATGGCTACACCTTC.

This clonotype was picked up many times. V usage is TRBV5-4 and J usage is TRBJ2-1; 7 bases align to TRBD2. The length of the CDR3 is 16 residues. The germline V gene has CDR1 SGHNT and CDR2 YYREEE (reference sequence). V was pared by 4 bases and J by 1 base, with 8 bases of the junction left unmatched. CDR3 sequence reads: CASSQGARESYNEQFF. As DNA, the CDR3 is TGTGCCAGCAGCCAGGGCGCGCGGGAGTCCTACAATGAGCAGTTCTTC.

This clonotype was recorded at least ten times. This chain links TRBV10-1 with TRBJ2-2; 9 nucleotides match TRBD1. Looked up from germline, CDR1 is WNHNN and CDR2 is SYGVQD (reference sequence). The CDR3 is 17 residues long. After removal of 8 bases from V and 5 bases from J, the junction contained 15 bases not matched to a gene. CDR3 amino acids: CASAPSTGTGNTGELFF. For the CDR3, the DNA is TGCGCCAGCGCCCCATCAACCGGGACAGGGAATACCGGGGAGCTGTTTTTT.

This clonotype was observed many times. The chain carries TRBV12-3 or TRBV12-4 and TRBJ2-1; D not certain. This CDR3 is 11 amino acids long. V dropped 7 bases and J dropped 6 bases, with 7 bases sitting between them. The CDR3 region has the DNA TGTGCCAGCACCCGTCGCAATGAGCAGTTCTTC. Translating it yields CASTRRNEQFF.

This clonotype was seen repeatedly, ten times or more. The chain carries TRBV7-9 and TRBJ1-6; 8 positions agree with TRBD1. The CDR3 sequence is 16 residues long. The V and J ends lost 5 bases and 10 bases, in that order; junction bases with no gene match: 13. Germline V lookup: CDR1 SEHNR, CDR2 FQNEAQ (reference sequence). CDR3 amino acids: CASSPGGDRGLSPLHF. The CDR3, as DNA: TGTGCCAGCAGCCCGGGGGGTGACAGGGGATTGTCACCCCTCCACTTT.

The CDR3 here is CASSSRGNSYEQYF. As DNA, the CDR3 is TGTGCCAGCAGTTCCCGGGGCAACTCCTACGAGCAGTACTTC. The chain employs TRBV7-9 and TRBJ2-7; D might be TRBD1 or TRBD2, each matching 5 bases. CDR3 size: 14 residues. Trimming took 6 bases from V and 0 from J, leaving 12 bases between them. Germline V gene data show CDR1 as SEHNR and CDR2 as FQNEAQ (reference sequence).

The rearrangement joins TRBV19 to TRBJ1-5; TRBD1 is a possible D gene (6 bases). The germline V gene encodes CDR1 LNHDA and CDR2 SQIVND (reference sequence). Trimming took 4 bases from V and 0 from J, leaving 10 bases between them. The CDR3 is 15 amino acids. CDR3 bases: TGTGCCAGTAGTAGCGGGACACTTAGCAATCAGCCCCAGCATTTT. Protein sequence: CASSSGTLSNQPQHF.

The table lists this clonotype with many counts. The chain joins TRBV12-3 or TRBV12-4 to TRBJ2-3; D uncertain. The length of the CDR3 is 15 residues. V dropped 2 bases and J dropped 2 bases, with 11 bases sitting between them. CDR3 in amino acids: CASSLRNPFTDTQYF. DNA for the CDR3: TGTGCCAGCAGTTTACGGAACCCCTTCACAGATACGCAGTATTTT.

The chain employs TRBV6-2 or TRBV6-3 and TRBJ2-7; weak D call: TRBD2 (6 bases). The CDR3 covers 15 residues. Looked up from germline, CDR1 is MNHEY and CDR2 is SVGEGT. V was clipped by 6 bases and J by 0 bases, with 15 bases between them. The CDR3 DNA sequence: TGTGCCAGCAGAAAGACCCGCGGGACCTCCTACGAGCAGTACTTC. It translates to CASRKTRGTSYEQYF.

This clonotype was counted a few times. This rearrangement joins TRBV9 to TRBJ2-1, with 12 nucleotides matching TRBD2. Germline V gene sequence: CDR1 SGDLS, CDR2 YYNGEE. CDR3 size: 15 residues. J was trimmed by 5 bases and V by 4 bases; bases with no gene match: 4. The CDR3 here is CASSSSGRADNEQFF. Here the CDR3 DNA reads TGTGCCAGCAGCTCTAGCGGGAGGGCCGACAATGAGCAGTTCTTC.

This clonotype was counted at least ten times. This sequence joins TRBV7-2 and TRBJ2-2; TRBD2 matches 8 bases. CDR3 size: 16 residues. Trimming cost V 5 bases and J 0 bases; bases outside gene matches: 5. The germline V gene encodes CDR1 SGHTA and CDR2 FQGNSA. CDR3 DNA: TGTGCCAGCAGCAAGACTAGCGTTTCGAACACCGGGGAGCTGTTTTTT. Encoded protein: CASSKTSVSNTGELFF.

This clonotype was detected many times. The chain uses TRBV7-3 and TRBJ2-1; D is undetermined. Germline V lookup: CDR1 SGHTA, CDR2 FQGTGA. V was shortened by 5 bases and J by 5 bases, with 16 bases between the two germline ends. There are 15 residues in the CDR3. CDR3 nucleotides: TGTGCCAGCAGCCTATCGGACCTCTCTAACAATGAGCAGTTCTTC. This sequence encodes CASSLSDLSNNEQFF.

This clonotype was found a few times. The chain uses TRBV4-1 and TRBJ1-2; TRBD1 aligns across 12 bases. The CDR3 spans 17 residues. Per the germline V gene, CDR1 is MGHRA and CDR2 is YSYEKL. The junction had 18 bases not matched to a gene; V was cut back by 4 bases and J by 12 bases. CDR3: CASSPSASSGTGGANTF. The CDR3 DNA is TGCGCCAGCAGCCCTTCGGCGAGTTCCGGGACAGGGGGCGCAAACACCTTC.

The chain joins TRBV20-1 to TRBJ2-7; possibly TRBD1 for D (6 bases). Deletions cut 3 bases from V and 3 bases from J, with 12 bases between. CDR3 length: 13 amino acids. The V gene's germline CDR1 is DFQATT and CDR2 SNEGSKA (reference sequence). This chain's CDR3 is CSASRLQGYEQYF. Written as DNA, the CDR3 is TGCAGTGCTAGTAGGCTACAGGGCTACGAGCAGTACTTC.